The clone carrying this TCR beta chain appeared a single time. This specimen comes from a study of shared clonotypes between healthy human individuals. Germline V gene data show CDR1 as SEHNR and CDR2 as FQNEAQ (reference sequence). This CDR3 is 15 amino acids long. Trimming left V 4 bases short and J 0 bases short, with 7 bases between. A roughly 200 ng quantity of DNA, 29,000 or so T cell genomes, went into the sorted-subset replicate PCRs. Clones were sequenced by immunoSEQ multiplex PCR, and TCRdb holds only the in-frame ones, with some missing. The table records around 2,000,000 clones, more than 85% of them present only once. CD45RO-negative CD8 cells positively selected for CCR7 made up the naive population, which excluded terminally differentiated effector memory CD45RA+ cells. All donors qualified as healthy HIV-negative adults and had experienced no recent acute infections or vaccinations.

The material sequenced was naive CD8+ T cells from PBMCs. The clonotype originates from a man in his late teens or twenties in good health. Some clones in this sample may be carry-over from other donors' samples. J is TRBJ2-6 and V is TRBV7-9; D possibly matches TRBD1 or TRBD2 (5 bases each). The CDR3 region is CASSWDVSGANVLTF. CDR3 nucleotide sequence: TGTGCCAGCAGCTGGGACGTCTCTGGGGCCAACGTCCTGACTTTC.